These T cell receptor beta chains were read from a single sample in a study of early T cells in non-severe SARS-CoV-2 infection. In TCRdb, the 5' RACE reads were re-called with MiXCR into one record per CDR3 protein. Found here are over 80,000 distinct CDR3 sequences, 12% of them singletons; the top ten hold about 4.4%. The input for sequencing was whole blood, taken at baseline. The receptors stem from an adult who was a healthcare worker with PCR-confirmed SARS-CoV-2 infection or an uninfected control (not recorded which). Each CDR3 is given with its conserved first and last residue. Fields, in order: V gene, D gene, clone size, J gene, CDR3 protein, CDR3 DNA. A D gene is named only where the DNA matches it firmly. The size of a clone is reported for some rows only, either as once, few or many, or as a class for expanded clones.

v_gene: TRBV4-1; d_gene: TRBD2; abundance: few; j_gene: TRBJ2-1; CDR3aa: CASSRGTTYNEQFF; CDR3nt: TGCGCCAGCAGCCGAGGGACTACCTACAATGAGCAGTTCTTC
v_gene: TRBV18; d_gene: .; abundance: few; j_gene: TRBJ1-3; CDR3aa: CASAPPGVSGNTIYF; CDR3nt: TGTGCCAGCGCGCCTCCAGGAGTCTCTGGAAACACCATATATTTT
v_gene: TRBV6-5; d_gene: .; abundance: many; j_gene: TRBJ1-1; CDR3aa: CASSYWGPHTEAFF; CDR3nt: TGTGCCAGCAGTTATTGGGGACCGCACACTGAAGCTTTCTTT
v_gene: TRBV3-1; d_gene: TRBD1; abundance: .; j_gene: TRBJ2-5; CDR3aa: CASSTAGGEETQYF; CDR3nt: TGTGCCAGCAGCACGGCAGGGGGCGAAGAGACCCAGTACTTC
v_gene: TRBV20-1; d_gene: TRBD2; abundance: few; j_gene: TRBJ2-3; CDR3aa: CSARGLAGGPVNTQYF; CDR3nt: TGCAGTGCTAGAGGTCTAGCGGGAGGGCCGGTAAATACGCAGTATTTT
v_gene: TRBV11-2; d_gene: .; abundance: many; j_gene: TRBJ2-7; CDR3aa: CASSLQPRIPTYEQYF; CDR3nt: TGTGCCAGCAGCTTACAACCCAGGATCCCCACCTACGAGCAGTACTTC
v_gene: TRBV27; d_gene: .; abundance: .; j_gene: TRBJ2-1; CDR3aa: CASSLSQSLEQFF; CDR3nt: TGTGCCAGCAGTTTATCCCAATCCCTCGAGCAGTTCTTC
v_gene: TRBV6-6; d_gene: TRBD2; abundance: .; j_gene: TRBJ2-1; CDR3aa: CASSTAGRSNEQFF; CDR3nt: TGTGCCAGCAGTACAGCGGGGCGCAGCAATGAGCAGTTCTTC
v_gene: TRBV11-2; d_gene: TRBD2; abundance: few; j_gene: TRBJ2-5; CDR3aa: CASSFTSGKETQYF; CDR3nt: TGTGCCAGCAGCTTTACTAGCGGGAAAGAGACCCAGTACTTC
v_gene: TRBV5-1; d_gene: .; abundance: .; j_gene: TRBJ2-1; CDR3aa: CASSLDQAYNEQFF; CDR3nt: TGCGCCAGCAGCCTCGACCAGGCTTACAATGAGCAGTTCTTC
v_gene: TRBV19; d_gene: .; abundance: few; j_gene: TRBJ1-4; CDR3aa: CASSIQDSNEKLFF; CDR3nt: TGTGCCAGTAGTATACAGGACAGTAATGAAAAACTGTTTTTT
v_gene: TRBV7-9; d_gene: TRBD2; abundance: .; j_gene: TRBJ2-1; CDR3aa: CASSPWPGTRVWEQFF; CDR3nt: TGTGCCAGCAGCCCATGGCCCGGGACTAGGGTATGGGAGCAGTTCTTC
v_gene: TRBV11-2; d_gene: .; abundance: .; j_gene: TRBJ2-7; CDR3aa: CASSLRDPRDEQYF; CDR3nt: TGTGCCAGCAGCTTGCGGGACCCCCGGGACGAGCAGTACTTC
v_gene: TRBV28; d_gene: .; abundance: .; j_gene: TRBJ1-2; CDR3aa: CASIRGGAGGYTF; CDR3nt: TGTGCCAGCATCCGTGGGGGCGCGGGTGGCTACACCTTC
v_gene: TRBV7-9; d_gene: .; abundance: many; j_gene: TRBJ1-1; CDR3aa: CASSPRGGTEAFF; CDR3nt: TGTGCCAGCAGTCCTCGTGGGGGGACTGAAGCTTTCTTT
v_gene: TRBV28; d_gene: TRBD1; abundance: many; j_gene: TRBJ1-1; CDR3aa: CASSDTRGLVNTEAFF; CDR3nt: TGTGCCAGCAGTGATACCAGGGGGCTCGTGAACACTGAAGCTTTCTTT
v_gene: TRBV6-1; d_gene: .; abundance: few; j_gene: TRBJ2-3; CDR3aa: CASSASGWSTDTQYF; CDR3nt: TGTGCCAGCAGTGCGTCAGGGTGGAGCACAGATACGCAGTATTTT
v_gene: TRBV29-1; d_gene: .; abundance: .; j_gene: TRBJ2-4; CDR3aa: CSVETGLHEDIQYF; CDR3nt: TGCAGCGTTGAAACGGGATTACACGAGGACATTCAGTACTTC
v_gene: TRBV28; d_gene: TRBD1; abundance: .; j_gene: TRBJ1-6; CDR3aa: CASSIDRAREGSPLHF; CDR3nt: TGTGCCAGCAGCATAGACAGGGCGAGGGAAGGCTCACCCCTCCACTTT
v_gene: TRBV5-1; d_gene: .; abundance: .; j_gene: TRBJ2-1; CDR3aa: CASRMSGYNEQFF; CDR3nt: TGCGCCAGCCGAATGTCGGGGTACAATGAGCAGTTCTTC
v_gene: TRBV24-1; d_gene: .; abundance: .; j_gene: TRBJ1-5; CDR3aa: CATSTGHPAGSNQPQHF; CDR3nt: TGTGCCACTAGTACGGGACACCCGGCGGGGAGCAATCAGCCCCAGCATTTT
v_gene: TRBV7-2; d_gene: TRBD1; abundance: many; j_gene: TRBJ2-7; CDR3aa: CASSLLPGQPYEQYF; CDR3nt: TGTGCCAGCAGCTTATTGCCGGGACAGCCCTACGAGCAGTACTTC
v_gene: TRBV19; d_gene: TRBD1; abundance: .; j_gene: TRBJ2-1; CDR3aa: CASSRPTGLYNEQFF; CDR3nt: TGTGCCAGTAGTAGACCGACAGGGTTGTACAATGAGCAGTTCTTC
v_gene: TRBV12-3/TRBV12-4; d_gene: TRBD1; abundance: many; j_gene: TRBJ1-3; CDR3aa: CASSFPGTASGNTIYF; CDR3nt: TGTGCCAGCAGTTTCCCCGGGACAGCCTCTGGAAACACCATATATTTT
v_gene: TRBV30; d_gene: .; abundance: few; j_gene: TRBJ1-4; CDR3aa: CAWAHPGSSNEKLFF; CDR3nt: TGTGCCTGGGCCCATCCGGGGAGTTCTAATGAAAAACTGTTTTTT
v_gene: TRBV5-1; d_gene: .; abundance: few; j_gene: TRBJ2-5; CDR3aa: CASRRGGTYEETQYF; CDR3nt: TGCGCCAGCAGAAGGGGCGGGACGTACGAGGAGACCCAGTACTTC
v_gene: TRBV7-6; d_gene: .; abundance: .; j_gene: TRBJ2-7; CDR3aa: CVSSPAPPSYEQYF; CDR3nt: TGTGTCAGCAGCCCCGCCCCCCCCTCCTACGAGCAGTACTTC
v_gene: TRBV20-1; d_gene: TRBD2; abundance: .; j_gene: TRBJ2-1; CDR3aa: CSARSPGGKQFF; CDR3nt: TGCAGTGCTAGATCTCCGGGAGGGAAGCAGTTCTTC
v_gene: TRBV30; d_gene: .; abundance: few; j_gene: TRBJ2-1; CDR3aa: CAWSQGGWEQFF; CDR3nt: TGTGCCTGGAGTCAAGGGGGTTGGGAGCAGTTCTTC
v_gene: TRBV5-4; d_gene: .; abundance: .; j_gene: TRBJ2-3; CDR3aa: CASSQIERTDTQYF; CDR3nt: TGTGCCAGCAGCCAGATAGAACGCACAGATACGCAGTATTTT
v_gene: TRBV9; d_gene: .; abundance: .; j_gene: TRBJ2-6; CDR3aa: CASSPAWGSPSGANVLTF; CDR3nt: TGTGCCAGCAGCCCTGCGTGGGGAAGTCCCTCTGGGGCCAACGTCCTGACTTTC
v_gene: TRBV12-3/TRBV12-4; d_gene: .; abundance: few; j_gene: TRBJ1-2; CDR3aa: CASSHDYYGYTF; CDR3nt: TGTGCCAGCAGCCATGACTACTATGGCTACACCTTC
v_gene: TRBV9; d_gene: .; abundance: many; j_gene: TRBJ2-7; CDR3aa: CASSVAMDSSYEQYF; CDR3nt: TGTGCCAGCAGCGTAGCCATGGACAGCTCCTACGAGCAGTACTTC
v_gene: TRBV18; d_gene: .; abundance: .; j_gene: TRBJ2-1; CDR3aa: CASSPQGNVGNEQFF; CDR3nt: TGTGCCAGCTCACCACAAGGCAACGTCGGCAATGAGCAGTTCTTC
v_gene: TRBV12-5; d_gene: .; abundance: few; j_gene: TRBJ2-7; CDR3aa: CASAAGTLSYEQYF; CDR3nt: TGTGCTAGCGCCGCCGGGACATTATCCTACGAGCAGTACTTC